This is a list of T cell receptor beta chains from one sample in a study of blood T cells in healthy people across ages. One entry per CDR3 protein, called by TCRdb with MiXCR from the 5' RACE reads. The sample consists of 1.5 million to 2 million distinct CDR3 sequences, 30% to 35% of them appearing once. The sequenced material came from blood. The receptors were gathered from a woman aged 25-40 years in good health. CDR3s include the opening cysteine and the closing phenylalanine or tryptophan. The D gene is left open where the match is weak. Only some rows state a clone size, as once, few, many or a class for expanded clones.

CDR3 DNA	CDR3 protein	J gene	V gene	clone size	D gene	CDR3 length
TGTGCCAGCAGAGGGGCTAGCGCCGCTTTGAATGAGCAGTTCTTC	CASRGASAALNEQFF	TRBJ2-1	TRBV7-9	few	NA	15
TGTGCCAGCGGTTCCTACCTAGCGGCATACGCCAATGAGCAGTTCTTC	CASGSYLAAYANEQFF	TRBJ2-1	TRBV28	NA	TRBD2	16
TGCAGTGCCCAGACTAGCGGGGGGGCTAGCGAGCAGTACTTC	CSAQTSGGASEQYF	TRBJ2-7	TRBV20-1	NA	TRBD2	14
TGTGCCAGCAGCTTTGAAGCGGAGACCTACAATGAGCAGTTCTTC	CASSFEAETYNEQFF	TRBJ2-1	TRBV5-5	few	NA	15
TGCAGTGCCAAGACAGGGGGGGTCTACGAGCAGTACTTC	CSAKTGGVYEQYF	TRBJ2-7	TRBV20-1	NA	TRBD1	13
TGCAGTGCTAGAGAGAGGTCCGGGAGGTCCCTCAGAATCAACAATGAGCAGTTCTTC	CSARERSGRSLRINNEQFF	TRBJ2-1	TRBV20-1	NA	TRBD2	19
TGCAGCGTTGAGACACCCAAGCAGACCGGGGAGCTGTTTTTT	CSVETPKQTGELFF	TRBJ2-2	TRBV29-1	NA	NA	14
TGCAGCGTAGGACAGGAGAGATCGCAGTACTTC	CSVGQERSQYF	TRBJ2-5	TRBV29-1	few	TRBD1	11
TGTGCCAGCAGTGAAGCGGCGAGGAATTCACCCCTCCACTTT	CASSEAARNSPLHF	TRBJ1-6	TRBV2	few	NA	14
TGTGCCAGCAGCCAAAACGGGGGCACAGATACGCAGTATTTT	CASSQNGGTDTQYF	TRBJ2-3	TRBV3-1	many	NA	14
TGTGCCATCAGTGAGTCGAGGCGTAACAATGAGCAGTTCTTC	CAISESRRNNEQFF	TRBJ2-1	TRBV10-3	NA	NA	14
TGCGCCAGCAGAAAGGAGGTCAGTTCCCCGGGGGAGCAGTACTTC	CASRKEVSSPGEQYF	TRBJ2-7	TRBV5-1	NA	NA	15
TGCGCCAGCAGCCAAGACAGACTGGACCTTTTGTTTTTT	CASSQDRLDLLFF	TRBJ1-4	TRBV4-1	NA	NA	13
TGTGCCAGCAGGGCGGAGGAACTAGCGGGGCCTTACAATGAGCAGTTCTTC	CASRAEELAGPYNEQFF	TRBJ2-1	TRBV7-8	NA	TRBD2	17
TGCAGCGTTACCGGGACAGGGGACCTCTCCTACGAGCAGTACTTC	CSVTGTGDLSYEQYF	TRBJ2-7	TRBV29-1	many	TRBD1	15
TGTGCCAGCAGTGCTCCTGGACAGAGCTACGAGCAGTACTTC	CASSAPGQSYEQYF	TRBJ2-7	TRBV6-1	NA	NA	14
TGTGCCATCCTTCGGACAGGGGGCGACTATGGCTACACCTTC	CAILRTGGDYGYTF	TRBJ1-2	TRBV28	NA	TRBD1	14
TGTGCCAGCAGTTTTAAGGGGACAGGCTACGAGCAGTACTTC	CASSFKGTGYEQYF	TRBJ2-7	TRBV27	few	TRBD1	14
TGCGCCAGCAGCCAAGACGGACAGGCGGGTTATAGCAATCGGCCCCAGCATTTT	CASSQDGQAGYSNRPQHF	TRBJ1-5	TRBV4-1	NA	TRBD1	18
TGCGCCAGCAGCCAAGACTCAGGGAGAACCTACGAGCAGTACTTC	CASSQDSGRTYEQYF	TRBJ2-7	TRBV4-1	NA	NA	15
TGTGCCAGCAGCTTGTGGGGGACAGGGATGAGTCGTCCCACCTACGAGCAGTACTTC	CASSLWGTGMSRPTYEQYF	TRBJ2-7	TRBV5-6	few	TRBD1	19
TGTGCCTGGGGCGCCCCGAGCAGTGAAGCTTTCTTT	CAWGAPSSEAFF	TRBJ1-1	TRBV30	NA	NA	12
TGCAGCGCCCGAGGGGGACTAGCGGATGCAGATACGCAGTATTTT	CSARGGLADADTQYF	TRBJ2-3	TRBV29-1	many	TRBD2	15
TGCAGTGCTAGAGTCATCGGCGGCTCAAACTATGGCTACACCTTC	CSARVIGGSNYGYTF	TRBJ1-2	TRBV20-1	few	NA	15
TGTGCCAGCAGCCCCAGGACAGGGGGCTATGGCTGCACCTTC	CASSPRTGGYGCTF	TRBJ1-2	TRBV9	NA	TRBD1	14
TGCAGTGCGCGGAAGGGGGATTCTGGGGCCAACGTCCTGACTTTC	CSARKGDSGANVLTF	TRBJ2-6	TRBV20-1	NA	NA	15
TGCAGTGCTAGTCCCGGGACAGGGAGTATAAAACTGTTTTTT	CSASPGTGSIKLFF	TRBJ1-4	TRBV20-1	few	TRBD1	14
TGCGCCAGCAGCTTGCCGGTTGGGGCGCTAGACTACGAGCAGTACTTC	CASSLPVGALDYEQYF	TRBJ2-7	TRBV5-1	NA	NA	16
TGTGCCATCAGTGAGTTTGATGGCCCTAGCAATCAGCCCCAGCATTTT	CAISEFDGPSNQPQHF	TRBJ1-5	TRBV10-3	NA	NA	16
TGCGCCAGCAGCTTGGCCCCAGGGGTGGATGAAAAACTGTTTTTT	CASSLAPGVDEKLFF	TRBJ1-4	TRBV5-1	NA	NA	15
TGTGTCAGCAGCCACGGACAGGAGTATGGCTACACCTTC	CVSSHGQEYGYTF	TRBJ1-2	TRBV7-2	NA	TRBD1	13
TGTGCCATCAGTGAGTCGATGTCCGGTTCCTACGAGCAGTACTTC	CAISESMSGSYEQYF	TRBJ2-7	TRBV10-3	NA	NA	15
TGTGCCAGCAGTGGGGGTCTGCGGGGGGGTTCGGAGACCCAGTACTTC	CASSGGLRGGSETQYF	TRBJ2-5	TRBV6-1	NA	TRBD2	16
TGTGCCAGCAGTGGGGTAATTGGGACAGAGATAGTTTATGGGAATCAGCCCCAGCATTTT	CASSGVIGTEIVYGNQPQHF	TRBJ1-5	TRBV6-1	NA	TRBD1	20
TGTGCCAGCGCGTATGGGGTTCCGACCGAGCAGTTCTTC	CASAYGVPTEQFF	TRBJ2-1	TRBV19	few	NA	13
TGTGCCTGGGACCCGGGACAGGGAACCTACGAGCAGTACTTC	CAWDPGQGTYEQYF	TRBJ2-7	TRBV30	few	TRBD1	14
TGCAGTACTAGCGACGGGGTCACCTACGAGCAGTACTTC	CSTSDGVTYEQYF	TRBJ2-7	TRBV20-1	NA	TRBD2	13
TGTGCCAGCAGTAATACGAACACCGGGGAGCTGTTTTTT	CASSNTNTGELFF	TRBJ2-2	TRBV12-3/TRBV12-4	NA	NA	13
TGTGCCAGCGGGTGGACTAGCGGAGCTAATGAGCAGTTCTTC	CASGWTSGANEQFF	TRBJ2-1	TRBV2	NA	TRBD2	14
TGCGCCAGCAGCGAGGGACAAAAAAGGAATGAAAAACTGTTTTTT	CASSEGQKRNEKLFF	TRBJ1-4	TRBV5-1	NA	NA	15
TGCAGTGCTAGAGATTCTCAGGCGTTTACCTACGAGCAGTACTTC	CSARDSQAFTYEQYF	TRBJ2-7	TRBV20-1	many	NA	15
TGCGCCAGCAGCCCGGGAGGGCGGGTGAACACTGAAGCTTTCTTT	CASSPGGRVNTEAFF	TRBJ1-1	TRBV5-1	NA	NA	15
TGCAGCGTTGAATCCTGGGGTGAGCGGGAGGGCCTCGAGACCCAGTACTTC	CSVESWGEREGLETQYF	TRBJ2-5	TRBV29-1	NA	TRBD2	17
TGTGCCAGCAGCTTTAACAGGGGAATCCAAGAGACCCAGTACTTC	CASSFNRGIQETQYF	TRBJ2-5	TRBV5-8	NA	TRBD1	15
TGCAGTGCTACCCCTCCGACAGGCACCGGCGAGCAGTACTTC	CSATPPTGTGEQYF	TRBJ2-7	TRBV20-1	NA	NA	14
TGCGCCAGCAGCCAAGTGAGAGGGGGAGGATCCTACGAGCAGTACTTC	CASSQVRGGGSYEQYF	TRBJ2-7	TRBV4-1	NA	NA	16
TGTGCCAGCAGTGAAGCGCCCGGCCCCTATGGCTACACCTTC	CASSEAPGPYGYTF	TRBJ1-2	TRBV6-1	NA	NA	14
TGTGCCAGCAGTTTTTTAGACTCTGAATACAATGAGCAGTTCTTC	CASSFLDSEYNEQFF	TRBJ2-1	TRBV27	NA	NA	15
TGTGCCAGCAGGTGGACAGGGCTCGGAGGTGGCTACACCTTC	CASRWTGLGGGYTF	TRBJ1-2	TRBV6-4	few	TRBD1	14